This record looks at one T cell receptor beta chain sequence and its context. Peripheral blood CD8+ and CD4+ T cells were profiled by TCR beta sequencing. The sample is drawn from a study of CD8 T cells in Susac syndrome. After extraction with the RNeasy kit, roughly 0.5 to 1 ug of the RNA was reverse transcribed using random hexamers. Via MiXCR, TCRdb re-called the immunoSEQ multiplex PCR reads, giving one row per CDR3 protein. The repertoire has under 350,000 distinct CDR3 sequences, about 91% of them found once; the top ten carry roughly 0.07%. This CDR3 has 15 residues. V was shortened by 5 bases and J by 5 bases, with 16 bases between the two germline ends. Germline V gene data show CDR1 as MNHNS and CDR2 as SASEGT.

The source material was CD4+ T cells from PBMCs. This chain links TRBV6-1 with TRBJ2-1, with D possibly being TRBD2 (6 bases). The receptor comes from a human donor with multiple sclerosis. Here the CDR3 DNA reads TGTGCCAGCAGTTCCGTTCCGGGGGACCACAATGAGCAGTTCTTC. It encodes CASSSVPGDHNEQFF.